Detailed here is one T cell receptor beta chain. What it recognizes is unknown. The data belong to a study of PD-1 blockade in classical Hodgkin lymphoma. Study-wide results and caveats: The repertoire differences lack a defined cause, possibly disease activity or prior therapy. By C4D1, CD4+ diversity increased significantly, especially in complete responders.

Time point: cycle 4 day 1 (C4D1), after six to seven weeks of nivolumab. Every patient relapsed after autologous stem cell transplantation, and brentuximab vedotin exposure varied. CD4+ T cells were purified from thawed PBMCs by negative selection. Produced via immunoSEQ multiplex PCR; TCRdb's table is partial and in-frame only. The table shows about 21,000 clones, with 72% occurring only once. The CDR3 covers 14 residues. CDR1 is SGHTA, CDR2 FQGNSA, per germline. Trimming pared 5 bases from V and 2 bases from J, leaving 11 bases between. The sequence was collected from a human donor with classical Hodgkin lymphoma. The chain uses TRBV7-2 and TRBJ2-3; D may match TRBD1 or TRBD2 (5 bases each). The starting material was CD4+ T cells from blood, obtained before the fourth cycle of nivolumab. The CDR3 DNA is TGTGCCAGCAGCACCCGGGACCTCACAGATACGCAGTATTTT. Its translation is CASSTRDLTDTQYF. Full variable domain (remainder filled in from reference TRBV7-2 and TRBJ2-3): GAGVSQSPSNKVTEKGKDVELRCDPISGHTALYWYRQSLGQGLEFLIYFQGNSAPDKSGLPSDRFSAERTGGSVSTLTIQRTQQEDSAVYLCASSTRDLTDTQYFGPGTRLTVL.